Below, 17 T cell receptor beta chains from the same sample are listed, as sequenced in a study of T cell responses to AZD1222 COVID-19 vaccine. Libraries were prepared by immunoSEQ multiplex PCR; TCRdb keeps only in-frame clonotypes and omits some of them. This table holds roughly 140,000 clones, approximately 86% found once. Sample: peripheral blood, taken after recovery from COVID-19. These TCRs come from an adult who had recovered from COVID-19.

The chain couples TRBV2 to TRBJ2-3, with D tentatively TRBD2 (7 bases). V dropped 3 bases and J dropped 5 bases, with 9 bases sitting between them. The CDR3 covers 13 residues. Germline CDR1 SNHLY, CDR2 FYNNEI. The CDR3 here is CASSDGGQDTQYF. CDR3 DNA: TGTGCCAGCAGTGACGGGGGGCAAGATACGCAGTATTTT.

The CDR3 coding sequence is TGTGCCATCGCTGGGGGGAAGATGGCTGAAGCTTTCTTT. This translates into CAIAGGKMAEAFF. J is TRBJ1-1 and V is TRBV10-3; the D gene is possibly TRBD1 (5 bases). The length of the CDR3 is 13 residues. Trimming took off 8 bases at V and 6 bases at J, with 16 bases between the two ends. Germline V gives CDR1 ENHRY, CDR2 SYGVKD.

The count of this clone is one. The rearrangement joins TRBV19 to TRBJ1-3; D might be TRBD1 (5 bases). The CDR3 loop spans 19 amino acids. From germline, CDR1 is LNHDA and CDR2 SQIVND (reference sequence). Trimming left V 4 bases short and J 8 bases short, with 30 bases between. As DNA, the CDR3 is TGTGCCAGTAGTAACCTAAGGGGAGAGGGACCTTCATCGGGGGACACCATATATTTT. Its translation is CASSNLRGEGPSSGDTIYF.

This chain connects TRBV12-3 or TRBV12-4 to TRBJ1-1, with 8 bases lining up with TRBD1. This CDR3 contains 13 residues. Unmatched junction bases numbered 6, after V lost 6 bases and J lost 6 bases. Written as DNA, the CDR3 is TGTGCCAGCAGGTCGACAGGGGACGCTGAAGCTTTCTTT. It is translated as CASRSTGDAEAFF.

This chain links TRBV7-9 with TRBJ1-2, with D unclear. The CDR3 spans 10 residues. Germline V gene data show CDR1 as SEHNR and CDR2 as FQNEAQ (reference sequence). V dropped 2 bases and J dropped 6 bases, with 1 base sitting between them. This CDR3 reads CASSLNGYTF. The CDR3 coding sequence is TGTGCCAGCAGCTTAAATGGCTACACCTTC.

V gene TRBV5-8 combines with J gene TRBJ2-3, with 12 bases that match TRBD2. The trim removed 1 base at V and 4 bases at J, leaving 1 base unmatched. Germline V gene sequence: CDR1 SGHTS, CDR2 YDEGEE. This CDR3 is 15 amino acids long. The CDR3 loop is CASSLLAGGSDTQYF. CDR3 DNA: TGTGCCAGCAGCTTGCTAGCGGGGGGGTCAGATACGCAGTATTTT.

Here the CDR3 DNA reads TGTGCCACCAGTGATTTCAGCGTGGGACAGGGGTACAATGAGCAGTTCTTC. Its protein product is CATSDFSVGQGYNEQFF. The chain couples TRBV24-1 to TRBJ2-1; TRBD1 matches 10 bases. The germline V gene encodes CDR1 KGHDR and CDR2 SFDVKD. The V gene end was trimmed by 1 base and the J gene end by 4 bases; junction bases not matched to a gene: 6. The CDR3 is made up of 17 amino acids.

The chain carries TRBV9 and TRBJ1-2; TRBD1 is a possible D gene (5 bases). CDR3 length: 15 amino acids. V was cut by 0 bases and J by 2 bases, with 11 bases left in between. CDR1 and CDR2 (germline): SGDLS, YYNGEE. CDR3 nucleotides: TGTGCCAGCAGCGTAGTTTCGTCAGGGAACTATGGCTACACCTTC. It is translated as CASSVVSSGNYGYTF.

This clone has a handful of counts. V gene TRBV9 combines with J gene TRBJ2-5; 7 nucleotides line up with TRBD1. The CDR3 extends over 15 amino acids. V was pared by 4 bases and J by 2 bases, with 8 bases of the junction left unmatched. The germline gives CDR1 SGDLS, CDR2 YYNGEE. CDR3 sequence reads: CASSLGTANQETQYF. CDR3 sequence (DNA): TGTGCCAGCAGCCTAGGGACAGCAAATCAAGAGACCCAGTACTTC.

The gene calls are TRBV19 and TRBJ1-6, with D uncertain. The germline gives CDR1 LNHDA, CDR2 SQIVND (reference sequence). There are 16 residues in the CDR3. V lost 1 base and J 3 bases, leaving 10 bases between the germline ends. CDR3 coding DNA: TGTGCCAGTAGTATAGTAACGGGAAACTATAATTCACCCCTCCACTTT. Translating gives CASSIVTGNYNSPLHF.

V usage is TRBV9 and J usage is TRBJ2-2; 8 bases align to TRBD2. Losses at the gene ends were 2 bases for V and 3 bases for J; bases not matched to a gene: 6. Germline CDR1 and CDR2: SGDLS and YYNGEE. The CDR3 runs to 16 residues. In DNA, the CDR3 is TGTGCCAGCAGCGTCCGCGGGACTAGTCACACCGGGGAGCTGTTTTTT. Residues: CASSVRGTSHTGELFF.

V usage is TRBV11-1 and J usage is TRBJ1-3; 7 nucleotides agree with TRBD1. This CDR3 has 16 amino acids. From germline, CDR1 is SGHAT and CDR2 FQDESV (reference sequence). The V segment lost 5 bases and the J segment 1 base; nucleotides outside the gene matches: 8. CDR3 residues: CASSRPGTVSGNTIYF. The CDR3 nucleotides read TGTGCCAGCAGCAGACCCGGGACAGTATCTGGAAACACCATATATTTT.

In its sample, this clone was seen a few times. This chain joins TRBV6-1 and TRBJ2-7; tentative D call: TRBD1 (6 bases). The CDR3 is made up of 14 amino acids. Trimming pared 0 bases from V and 7 bases from J, leaving 13 bases between. Per the germline V gene, CDR1 is MNHNS and CDR2 is SASEGT. The CDR3 DNA follows: TGTGCCAGCAGTGAAGCCGGGACATCAAAGGAGCAGTACTTC. Translated, it gives CASSEAGTSKEQYF.

The V call is TRBV3-1 (or the pseudogene TRBV3-2), the J call TRBJ1-3; D gene unclear. Germline CDR1 reads LGHDT; CDR2 reads YNNKEL (reference sequence). The CDR3 length is 15 residues. V was cut by 1 base and J by 3 bases, with 10 bases left in between. The CDR3 spells CASSQGEGSGNTIYF. DNA of the CDR3: TGTGCCAGCAGCCAAGGGGAGGGTAGTGGAAACACCATATATTTT.

CDR3 loop: CASSSRQIGEQYF. In DNA form, the CDR3 reads TGTGCCAGCAGTTCCAGACAGATCGGCGAGCAGTACTTC. V and J are TRBV27 and TRBJ2-7; D might be TRBD1 (5 bases). The V and J ends lost 4 bases and 6 bases respectively, with 13 bases between them. CDR1 and CDR2 from the germline V gene are MNHEY and SMNVEV (reference sequence). This CDR3 has 13 amino acids.

This clone was recorded once. V usage is TRBV5-1 and J usage is TRBJ1-6; a possible D gene is TRBD1 (6 bases). Trimming shortened V by 0 bases and J by 6 bases, and 13 bases separated the two germline ends. The CDR3 is 16 amino acids. The germline V gene has CDR1 SGHRS and CDR2 YFSETQ. The CDR3 sequence: CASSLESGTTNSPLHF. CDR3 sequence (DNA): TGCGCCAGCAGCTTGGAAAGTGGGACAACTAATTCACCCCTCCACTTT.

The gene calls are TRBV5-1 and TRBJ2-3; D gene uncertain. Trimming cost V 0 bases and J 5 bases, with 7 bases left between them. Germline lookup yields CDR1 SGHRS and CDR2 YFSETQ. The CDR3 runs to 13 residues. CDR3 DNA sequence: TGCGCCAGCAGCTTGGAAATTGGAGATACGCAGTATTTT. It translates to CASSLEIGDTQYF.